The 18 T cell receptor beta chains presented below share a single source sample, sequenced in a study of blood T cell repertoires in COVID-19. Sequencing was performed with immunoSEQ multiplex PCR; in TCRdb, only in-frame clones are kept and a portion is missing. The sample has 130,000 to 150,000 clones, around nine tenths seen once. What was sequenced was peripheral blood. These receptor sequences come from a human donor in a cohort sampled during active COVID-19.

To note about this clone: This clone may be a read error of a much larger clone one base away. This chain uses TRBV14 with TRBJ2-7; tentatively, D is TRBD1 (6 bases). V was trimmed by 1 base and J by 0 bases, leaving 10 bases between them. The germline CDR1 and CDR2 sequences are SGHDN and FVKESK. The CDR3 totals 15 residues. This CDR3 is CASSQGLDSSYEQYF. The CDR3 bases are TGTGCCAGCAGCCAAGGTCTGGACAGCTCCTACGAGCAGTACTTC.

This clone was seen more than once but under ten times. The CDR3 DNA is TGTGCCAGCAGCTTAGCCAGTTCCAAAAACATTCAGTACTTC. Its protein is CASSLASSKNIQYF. The rearrangement links TRBV7-2 to TRBJ2-4; D ambiguous. This CDR3 region has 14 residues. CDR1 and CDR2 from the germline V gene are SGHTA and FQGNSA. Trimming cost V 0 bases and J 2 bases, with 5 bases left between them. Using reference TRBV7-2 and TRBJ2-4 for the parts outside the CDR3, the full variable domain is GAGVSQSPSNKVTEKGKDVELRCDPISGHTALYWYRQSLGQGLEFLIYFQGNSAPDKSGLPSDRFSAERTGGSVSTLTIQRTQQEDSAVYLCASSLASSKNIQYFGAGTRLSVL.

The J gene is TRBJ1-1, the V gene TRBV7-9, with 8 positions matching TRBD1. Germline V gene sequence: CDR1 SEHNR, CDR2 FQNEAQ (reference sequence). The CDR3 length is 15 residues. The V gene end was trimmed by 5 bases and the J gene end by 5 bases; junction bases not matched to a gene: 10. The CDR3 protein is CASSTTGTGKTEAFF. CDR3 coding DNA: TGTGCCAGCAGCACAACCGGGACAGGAAAGACTGAAGCTTTCTTT.

The chain recombines TRBV5-1 with TRBJ2-3; D not certain. CDR1 and CDR2 (germline): SGHRS, YFSETQ. The CDR3 runs to 15 residues. The ends were cut back, 0 bases at V and 0 bases at J, with 8 bases in the middle. In DNA form, the CDR3 reads TGCGCCAGCAGCTTGGACACTATGAGCACAGATACGCAGTATTTT. Translating it yields CASSLDTMSTDTQYF.

The chain has TRBV6-6 and TRBJ2-3; a weak D match, TRBD1 (7 bases). This CDR3 has 15 amino acids. In germline, CDR1 is MNHNY, CDR2 SVGAGI (reference sequence). The V end was cut by 5 bases, the J end by 0 bases, with 12 bases between. The CDR3 DNA reads TGTGCCAGCAGTCCGCGGGACAGAAGCACAGATACGCAGTATTTT. It codes for CASSPRDRSTDTQYF.

The chain links TRBV30 to TRBJ1-2; D is possibly TRBD1 (6 bases). The V and J ends lost 0 bases and 4 bases respectively, with 9 bases between them. The CDR3 totals 13 residues. The germline CDR1 and CDR2 sequences are GTSNPN and SVGIG (reference sequence). CDR3 nucleotides: TGTGCCTGGAGTGTACTACAGGGCTATGGCTACACCTTC. It yields the protein CAWSVLQGYGYTF. The variable domain in full, with the rest retrieved from reference TRBV30 and TRBJ1-2, is SQTIHQWPATLVQPVGSPLSLECTVEGTSNPNLYWYRQAAGRGLQLLFYSVGIGQISSEVPQNLSASRPQDRQFILSSKKLLLSDSGFYLCAWSVLQGYGYTFGSGTRLTVV.

The rearrangement joins TRBV19 to TRBJ2-3; D is undetermined. Germline CDR1 LNHDA, CDR2 SQIVND (reference sequence). This CDR3 contains 16 residues. V was pared by 4 bases and J by 2 bases, with 16 bases between. The CDR3 DNA sequence: TGTGCCAGTAGTAGTTGGGCCAGTGGGTACACAGATACGCAGTATTTT. Translating gives CASSSWASGYTDTQYF.

CDR3 nucleotides: TGCGCCAGCAGCCAAGATACGACTAGCTTAGGCTACGAGCAGTACTTC. Encoded protein: CASSQDTTSLGYEQYF. This chain links TRBV4-3 with TRBJ2-7, with 7 bases aligning to TRBD2. V lost 0 bases to trimming and J lost 3 bases; unmatched junction nucleotides: 8. The CDR3 is 16 amino acids. The germline gives CDR1 LGHNA, CDR2 YSLEER.

V is TRBV28 and J is TRBJ2-1; 8 nucleotides agree with TRBD2. V gave up 4 bases and J gave up 3 bases; unmatched junction bases: 8. Germline lookup yields CDR1 MDHEN and CDR2 SYDVKM. The CDR3 sequence is 16 residues long. CDR3 DNA sequence: TGTGCCAGCAGTTCCAACCCCGGGACTAGCTACAATGAGCAGTTCTTC. This encodes CASSSNPGTSYNEQFF.

The chain recombines TRBV28 with TRBJ1-4; TRBD1 aligns across 7 bases. V shed 3 bases and J 5 bases; nucleotides not matched to a gene: 15. There are 18 residues in the CDR3. From germline, CDR1 is MDHEN and CDR2 SYDVKM. The CDR3 nucleotides are TGTGCCAGCAGTTTGTCAGTGTCAGGGGGGTCCCTAAATGAAAAACTGTTTTTT. Translated: CASSLSVSGGSLNEKLFF.

This sequence joins TRBV19 and TRBJ2-1; D possibly corresponds to TRBD1 (6 bases). The CDR3 is 15 residues long. The V and J ends lost 10 bases and 7 bases respectively, with 23 bases between them. From germline, CDR1 is LNHDA and CDR2 SQIVND (reference sequence). CDR3 loop: CATAHRQGYKNEQFF. CDR3 in DNA: TGTGCCACAGCGCATCGGCAGGGGTATAAGAATGAGCAGTTCTTC.

V is TRBV5-6 and J is TRBJ1-4; D unclear. CDR1 and CDR2 (germline): SGHDT, YYEEEE. The CDR3 extends over 14 amino acids. Trimming left V 4 bases short and J 0 bases short, with 7 bases between. CDR3 residues: CASSIGATNEKLFF. The CDR3 DNA is TGTGCCAGCAGCATCGGTGCAACTAATGAAAAACTGTTTTTT.

The chain uses TRBV28 and TRBJ2-7; 7 positions match TRBD2. Trimming at V came to 3 bases and at J to 4 bases, leaving 9 bases not matched to a gene. Germline V gene sequence: CDR1 MDHEN, CDR2 SYDVKM. The CDR3 length is 15 residues. The CDR3: CASSFSSGPRYEQYF. CDR3 nucleotide sequence: TGTGCCAGCAGTTTTTCTAGCGGCCCCCGGTACGAGCAGTACTTC.

In its sample, this clone was seen a few times. The chain links TRBV7-2 to TRBJ2-1, with 8 bases lining up with TRBD2. Germline CDR1 is SGHTA and CDR2 is FQGNSA. The CDR3 is 14 residues long. After removal of 5 bases from V and 8 bases from J, the junction contained 8 bases not matched to a gene. The CDR3 loop is CASSLRTSPDEQFF. The CDR3 bases are TGTGCCAGCAGCCTTCGGACTAGCCCCGATGAGCAGTTCTTC.

The genes are TRBV4-2 and TRBJ2-1, with D unclear. The V gene lost 1 base and the J gene lost 10 bases, with 11 bases spanning the gap. Looked up from germline, CDR1 is LGHNA and CDR2 is YNFKEQ. The CDR3 covers 13 residues. This CDR3 reads CASSQGRLSEQFF. The DNA for the CDR3 is TGTGCCAGCAGCCAAGGGCGGCTCAGCGAGCAGTTCTTC.

The chain recombines TRBV6-4 with TRBJ1-6; D is uncertain. The germline V and J ends were trimmed by 3 bases and 5 bases, with 8 bases remaining between them. The germline V gene has CDR1 MRHNA and CDR2 SNTAGT. The CDR3 is 14 amino acids. CDR3 nucleotides: TGTGCCAGCAGTGAACAGAAGGATAATTCACCCCTCCACTTT. This encodes CASSEQKDNSPLHF.

The chain uses TRBV2 and TRBJ2-2; the match to TRBD1 covers 9 bases. J was trimmed by 6 bases and V by 6 bases; bases with no gene match: 5. Germline V lookup: CDR1 SNHLY, CDR2 FYNNEI. This CDR3 region has 14 residues. The CDR3 is CASRSTGGSGELFF. CDR3 nucleotide sequence: TGTGCCAGCAGGTCGACAGGGGGGTCCGGGGAGCTGTTTTTT.

CDR3 region: CASSGLAGVNEQFF. CDR3 DNA sequence: TGTGCCAGCAGTGGACTAGCGGGAGTCAATGAGCAGTTCTTC. V gene TRBV2 combines with J gene TRBJ2-1; 12 nucleotides match TRBD2. V shed 4 bases and J 6 bases; nucleotides not matched to a gene: 1. Germline CDR1 SNHLY, CDR2 FYNNEI. There are 14 residues in the CDR3.